The subject of this entry is one TCR beta chain. Its target is unknown. Data came from immunoSEQ multiplex PCR; TCRdb stores just in-frame clones and leaves some out. The sample contains about 150,000 clones, around 90% of which appear only once. This sample stems from a study of T cell responses to AZD1222 COVID-19 vaccine. Study-level findings and limits: The CD4 TCRs associated with vaccination extended across spike and predominated at 160-218 and 743-854. Just six people given AZD1222 tested seropositive at baseline. Vaccination with two AZD1222 doses was followed by a rise in Spike-specific TCR breadth and depth.

Looked up from germline, CDR1 is LGHNA and CDR2 is YNFKEQ. There are 16 residues in the CDR3. V was cut by 1 base and J by 2 bases, with 9 bases left in between. This receptor was taken from an adult who received the AZD1222 COVID-19 vaccine. Sequenced material: peripheral blood, taken 28 days after the second AZD1222 dose. The V and J genes are TRBV4-2 and TRBJ2-6; D ambiguous. As DNA, the CDR3 is TGTGCCAGCAGCCAAGTGGCGATCACTGGGGCCAACGTCCTGACTTTC. This sequence encodes CASSQVAITGANVLTF.